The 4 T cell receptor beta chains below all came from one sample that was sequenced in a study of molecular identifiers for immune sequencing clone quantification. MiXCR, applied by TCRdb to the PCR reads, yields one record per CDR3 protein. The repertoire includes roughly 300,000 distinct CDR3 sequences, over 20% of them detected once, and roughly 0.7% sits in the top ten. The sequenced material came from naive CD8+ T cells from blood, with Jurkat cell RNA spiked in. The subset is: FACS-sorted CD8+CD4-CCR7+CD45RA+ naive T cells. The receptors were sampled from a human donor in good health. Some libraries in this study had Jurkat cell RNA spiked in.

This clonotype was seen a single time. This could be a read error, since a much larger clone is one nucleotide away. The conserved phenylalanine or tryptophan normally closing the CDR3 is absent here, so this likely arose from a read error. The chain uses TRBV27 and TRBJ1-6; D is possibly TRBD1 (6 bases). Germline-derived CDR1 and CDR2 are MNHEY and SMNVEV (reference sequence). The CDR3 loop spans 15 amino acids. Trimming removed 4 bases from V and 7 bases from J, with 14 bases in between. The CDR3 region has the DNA TGTGCCAGCAGTTCTGAACAGGGTATGAATTCACCCCTCCACTTA. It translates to CASSSEQGMNSPLHL.

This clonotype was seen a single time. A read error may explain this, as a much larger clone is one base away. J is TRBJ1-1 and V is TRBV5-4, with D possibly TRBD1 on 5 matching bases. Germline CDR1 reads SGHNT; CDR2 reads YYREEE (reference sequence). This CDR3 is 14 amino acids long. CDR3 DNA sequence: TGTACCAGCAGCTCCAGCGTTGGGGCCACTGAAGCTTTCTTT. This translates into CTSSSSVGATEAFF.

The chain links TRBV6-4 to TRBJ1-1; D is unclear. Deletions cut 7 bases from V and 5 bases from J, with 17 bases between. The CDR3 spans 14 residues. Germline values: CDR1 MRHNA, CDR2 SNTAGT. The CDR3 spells CASTSSWGDTEAFF. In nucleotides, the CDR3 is TGTGCCAGCACCTCGTCCTGGGGAGATACTGAAGCTTTCTTT.

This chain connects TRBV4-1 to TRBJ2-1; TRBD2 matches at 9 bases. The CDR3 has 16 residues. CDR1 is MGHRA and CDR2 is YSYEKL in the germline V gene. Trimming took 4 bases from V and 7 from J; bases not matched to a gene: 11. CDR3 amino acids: CASSRIAGAQRNEQFF. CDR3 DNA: TGCGCCAGCAGCCGCATAGCGGGAGCCCAAAGGAATGAGCAGTTCTTC.